One and the same sample provided the 22 T cell receptor beta chains below, sequenced in a study of PD-1 blockade in classical Hodgkin lymphoma. The protocol was immunoSEQ multiplex PCR, while the TCRdb copy is restricted to in-frame clones and leaves out a portion. The sample shows 25,000 to 40,000 clones, around 85% of them seen only once. Time point meaning: cycle 4 day 1 (C4D1), after 5 to 7 weeks of nivolumab. Each patient experienced a relapse that followed autologous stem cell transplantation, and brentuximab vedotin exposure varied. The sequences come from peripheral blood mononuclear cells (PBMCs), collected before the fourth cycle of nivolumab. These receptors were taken from a human donor with classical Hodgkin lymphoma.

The chain carries TRBV11-2 and TRBJ2-7; D is unresolved. The V and J ends lost 5 bases and 4 bases respectively, with 6 bases between them. This CDR3 is 11 amino acids long. Germline loops: CDR1 SGHAT, CDR2 FQNNGV. The CDR3 DNA follows: TGTGCCAGCAGCCGGAGTTACGAGCAGTACTTC. It codes for CASSRSYEQYF.

In this sample, this clone turned up once. This sequence joins TRBV7-2 and TRBJ2-2; D is unresolved. CDR3 length: 12 amino acids. Germline V gene sequence: CDR1 SGHTA, CDR2 FQGNSA. Trimming shortened V by 5 bases and J by 6 bases, and 7 bases separated the two germline ends. In nucleotides, the CDR3 is TGTGCCAGCAGCCCTTTGTCCGGGGAGCTGTTTTTT. Translating it yields CASSPLSGELFF.

This chain joins TRBV28 and TRBJ1-4, with D possibly matching TRBD1 (5 bases). V lost 6 bases and J lost 4, with 15 bases in between. Germline loops: CDR1 MDHEN, CDR2 SYDVKM. The CDR3 has 15 amino acids. The chain's CDR3 is CASSIPGLDNEKLFF. In DNA, the CDR3 is TGTGCCAGCAGCATCCCAGGGTTGGATAATGAAAAACTGTTTTTT.

The rearrangement links TRBV6-9 to TRBJ1-1, with a weak D call TRBD1 (6 bases). V shed 5 bases and J shed 6 bases, with 16 bases lying between them. The germline CDR1 and CDR2 sequences are MNHGY and SVAAGI. The CDR3 has 14 amino acids. The CDR3 loop reads CASSHQGTGSEAFF. The CDR3, as DNA: TGTGCCAGCAGTCACCAGGGGACGGGTTCTGAAGCTTTCTTT.

The chain is built from TRBV23-1 and TRBJ2-7, with D perhaps matching TRBD1 (7 bases). TRBV23-1 is given ORF status, its function remaining uncertain. This CDR3 is built from 16 residues. V was clipped by 8 bases and J by 2 bases, with 22 bases between them. This chain's CDR3 is CASARAGQRTTYEQYV. The DNA for the CDR3 is TGCGCCAGCGCCCGCGCGGGACAGCGAACGACCTACGAGCAGTACGTC.

The rearrangement uses TRBV7-2 and TRBJ2-1; tentative D call: TRBD2 (6 bases). This CDR3 is 16 amino acids long. Germline CDR1 is SGHTA and CDR2 is FQGNSA. Trimming took off 1 base at V and 5 bases at J, with 15 bases between the two ends. CDR3 nucleotide sequence: TGTGCCAGCAGCTTAGTCGGCGGGAACACCCACAATGAGCAGTTCTTC. Translating gives CASSLVGGNTHNEQFF.

This chain uses TRBV5-6 with TRBJ1-2; TRBD1 is a possible D gene (6 bases). CDR1 and CDR2 (germline): SGHDT, YYEEEE. The length of the CDR3 is 14 residues. Trimming took off 4 bases at V and 4 bases at J, with 14 bases between the two ends. The CDR3 protein is CASSRTVGPYGYTF. For the CDR3, the DNA is TGTGCCAGCAGCCGGACAGTAGGACCCTATGGCTACACCTTC.

This rearrangement joins TRBV7-9 to TRBJ1-1; 10 bases agree with TRBD1. V shed 5 bases, J shed 1 base, and the junction held 4 bases outside the gene matches. Germline V CDR1 and CDR2: SEHNR, FQNEAQ (reference sequence). CDR3 length: 15 residues. The CDR3 nucleotides read TGTGCCAGCAGCGCCCGACAGGGGGCGAACACTGAAGCTTTCTTT. Its translation: CASSARQGANTEAFF.

The gene calls are TRBV20-1 and TRBJ1-1; D is unclear. CDR3 length: 10 amino acids. V shed 6 bases and J shed 6 bases, with 8 bases lying between them. The germline gives CDR1 DFQATT, CDR2 SNEGSKA (reference sequence). The CDR3 loop reads CSAADPEAFF. The DNA for the CDR3 is TGCAGTGCCGCGGATCCTGAAGCTTTCTTT.

CDR3 DNA: TGTGCCACCAGCAGGAGTCAGGGCATGAACACTGAAGCTTTCTTT. The encoded protein is CATSRSQGMNTEAFF. This chain joins TRBV15 and TRBJ1-1; possibly TRBD1 for D (5 bases). V lost 3 bases, J lost 0 bases, and 11 bases lay in between. Germline CDR1 is LNHNV and CDR2 is YYDKDF (reference sequence). The CDR3 is 15 amino acids.

This clone has only one observation. The gene calls are TRBV7-9 and TRBJ1-1; TRBD1 might be the D (6 bases). Trimming pared 1 base from V and 1 base from J, leaving 10 bases between. The germline V gene encodes CDR1 SEHNR and CDR2 FQNEAQ (reference sequence). The CDR3 loop spans 15 amino acids. The DNA for the CDR3 is TGTGCCAGCAGCTTAGGGGGGCAGAAGAACACTGAAGCTTTCTTT. Its protein is CASSLGGQKNTEAFF.

The chain employs TRBV11-2 and TRBJ2-1; D ambiguous. Trimming cost V 0 bases and J 0 bases, with 12 bases left between them. Germline CDR1 is SGHAT and CDR2 is FQNNGV. The CDR3 loop spans 17 amino acids. The chain's CDR3 is CASSLDIYTNSYNEQFF. CDR3 DNA sequence: TGTGCCAGCAGCTTAGATATCTACACCAACTCCTACAATGAGCAGTTCTTC. The variable domain in full, completed from reference TRBV11-2 and TRBJ2-1, reads EAGVAQSPRYKIIEKRQSVAFWCNPISGHATLYWYQQILGQGPKLLIQFQNNGVVDDSQLPKDRFSAERLKGVDSTLKIQPAKLEDSAVYLCASSLDIYTNSYNEQFFGPGTRLTVL.

There are a few counts of this clone. The J gene is TRBJ1-1, the V gene TRBV5-8; maybe TRBD1 (6 bases). The germline CDR1 and CDR2 sequences are SGHTS and YDEGEE. The ends were cut back, 0 bases at V and 0 bases at J, with 9 bases in the middle. This CDR3 is 15 amino acids long. CDR3 coding DNA: TGTGCCAGCAGCTTGGAAGCAGGGGTGAACACTGAAGCTTTCTTT. Residues: CASSLEAGVNTEAFF.

The V and J genes are TRBV28 and TRBJ1-2; 7 bases align to TRBD1. With V trimmed by 8 bases and J by 1 base, 10 bases remained unmatched. The length of the CDR3 is 15 residues. CDR1 is MDHEN, CDR2 SYDVKM, per germline. The DNA for the CDR3 is TGTGCCAGCCTAAACAGGGGAAAGGGTAACTATGGCTACACCTTC. Translating it yields CASLNRGKGNYGYTF.

The chain joins TRBV4-3 to TRBJ1-1; no clear D gene. The germline gives CDR1 LGHNA, CDR2 YSLEER. V lost 0 bases and J 11 bases, leaving 13 bases between the germline ends. This CDR3 has 13 amino acids. The CDR3 loop reads CASSQDGGFDAFF. CDR3 DNA sequence: TGCGCCAGCAGCCAAGATGGCGGGTTTGACGCTTTCTTT.

In this sample, this clone turned up once. V is TRBV4-2 and J is TRBJ2-7; no reliable D call. The CDR3 has 15 amino acids. V was clipped by 1 base and J by 2 bases, with 12 bases between them. CDR1 and CDR2 from the germline V gene are LGHNA and YNFKEQ. This CDR3 is CASSQGFTTAYEQYF. The CDR3 region has the DNA TGTGCCAGCAGCCAAGGGTTTACCACTGCCTACGAGCAGTACTTC.

The rearrangement joins TRBV2 to TRBJ2-7, with D unresolved. Trimming left V 7 bases short and J 5 bases short, with 21 bases between. The germline V gene encodes CDR1 SNHLY and CDR2 FYNNEI. The CDR3 is made up of 15 amino acids. The CDR3 loop reads CASKIGRTLFDEQYV. The CDR3 coding sequence is TGTGCCAGCAAAATCGGACGGACCCTCTTCGACGAGCAGTACGTC.

This chain connects TRBV6-6 to TRBJ2-3; D unresolved. V was clipped by 3 bases and J by 2 bases, with 12 bases between them. This CDR3 has 15 residues. Germline CDR1 MNHNY, CDR2 SVGAGI (reference sequence). The CDR3 DNA sequence: TGTGCCAGCAGTTATAGCCTAGTTCTCACAGATACGCAGTATTTT. Its protein is CASSYSLVLTDTQYF.

The rearrangement joins TRBV6-1 to TRBJ1-1, with D perhaps matching TRBD1 (5 bases). CDR1 MNHNS and CDR2 SASEGT come from the germline V gene. CDR3 length: 13 amino acids. The V and J ends lost 2 bases and 3 bases respectively, with 7 bases between them. In nucleotides, the CDR3 is TGTGCCAGCAGTGAAAGGACACACACTGAAGCTTTCTTT. This gives the protein CASSERTHTEAFF.

In this sample, this clone turned up once. The V and J genes are TRBV15 and TRBJ1-5, with TRBD1 identical over 9 bases. J was trimmed by 6 bases and V by 5 bases; bases with no gene match: 5. In germline, CDR1 is LNHNV, CDR2 YYDKDF (reference sequence). This CDR3 has 14 amino acids. The CDR3 region is CATSRDRVGQPQHF. The CDR3 nucleotides read TGTGCCACCAGCCGGGACAGGGTGGGTCAGCCCCAGCATTTT.

The V gene is TRBV7-9, the J gene TRBJ2-5; D is unresolved. V dropped 4 bases and J dropped 4 bases, with 13 bases sitting between them. The CDR3 has 14 residues. Germline CDR1 and CDR2: SEHNR and FQNEAQ (reference sequence). The CDR3 nucleotides read TGTGCCAGCAGCTCTCGGTCGGCTCCAGAGACCCAGTACTTC. It translates to CASSSRSAPETQYF.

The chain uses TRBV11-3 and TRBJ2-1; no clear D. CDR1 and CDR2 (germline): SGHNT, YENEEA. The CDR3 runs to 14 residues. V was shortened by 0 bases and J by 4 bases, with 7 bases between the two germline ends. The CDR3 protein is CASSLDSSYNEQFF. The CDR3 nucleotides are TGTGCCAGCAGCTTAGATTCTTCATACAATGAGCAGTTCTTC.